This T cell receptor (beta chain) was found in a study of T cells in Graves' hyperthyroidism and ophthalmopathy. The wider study: It was at initial diagnosis, before any treatment, that peripheral blood was collected.

This clonotype occurred many times. Its antigen is unknown. Diagnostic assessment was based on clinical symptoms, serum thyroxine and TRAb, thyroid ultrasound and orbital computed tomography. Each 10 ml fresh peripheral blood draw supplied the PBMCs. RNA transcripts yielded amplified TCR beta CDR3 regions. The primer set for the first-round RT-PCR of the TCR CDR3 was HTBI. Each CDR3 protein is one row after TCRdb ran MiXCR on the multiplex PCR reads. Of 620,000 or so distinct CDR3 sequences listed, approximately 14% were seen once; the top ten hold roughly an eighth. CDR1 and CDR2 (germline): SEHNR, FQNEAQ (reference sequence). The CDR3 extends over 13 amino acids. Between the trimmed V and J ends, which lost 3 bases and 0 bases, there was a span of 6 bases. Notes on the study in general: Most expanded thyroid clonotypes above 0.001 recurred in blood.

This sequence was found in a woman between 45 and 65 years old with Graves' ophthalmopathy. The source material was blood. The gene calls are TRBV7-9 and TRBJ2-7; no clear D. This CDR3 is CASSFYFSYEQYF. CDR3 bases: TGTGCCAGCAGCTTCTATTTCTCCTACGAGCAGTACTTC.